One and the same sample provided the 32 T cell receptor beta chains below, sequenced in a study of post-analysis software for immune sequencing data. Whole-study results and caveats: In patients, TRBV5-6, TRBV5-1 and TRBV20-1 belonged to several TRBV segments found more frequently than in controls.

Built from TCR beta cDNA, the libraries had unique molecular identifiers in them. TCRdb called the PCR reads again in MiXCR, with one record for every CDR3 protein. The profile shows about 820,000 distinct CDR3 sequences, roughly 58% of them singletons. Their specific antigens are unknown. Input material: blood. The receptors originated from a girl aged 5-17 years with multiple sclerosis.

The table lists this clonotype with a few counts. CDR3 nucleotide sequence: TGTGCCAGCAGCCAAGATGAGGGAAGAGGGGGCTACACCTTC. This translates into CASSQDEGRGGYTF. V usage is TRBV4-2 and J usage is TRBJ1-2; D call uncertain. The CDR3 is made up of 14 amino acids. With 0 bases removed from V and 8 bases from J, the gap between germline ends came to 13 bases. Per germline, CDR1 LGHNA and CDR2 YNFKEQ.

This chain uses TRBV12-3 or TRBV12-4 with TRBJ2-1; D unresolved. The V end lost 0 bases, the J end lost 11 bases, and 11 bases lay between the germline ends. This CDR3 is 13 amino acids long. CDR3 loop: CASSLALGPKQFF. CDR3 coding DNA: TGTGCCAGCAGTTTAGCGCTAGGTCCCAAGCAGTTCTTC.

The V gene is TRBV29-1, the J gene TRBJ2-1; a weak D match, TRBD2 (7 bases). CDR3 size: 15 residues. Trimming cost V 5 bases and J 8 bases, with 22 bases left between them. CDR1 and CDR2 from the germline V gene are SQVTM and ANQGSEA. This CDR3 reads CSVTPSERGRDEQFF. CDR3 DNA sequence: TGCAGCGTTACCCCTTCAGAGAGGGGGAGGGATGAGCAGTTCTTC.

This chain connects TRBV7-2 to TRBJ2-1, with 8 bases identical to TRBD2. J lost 9 bases, V lost 5 bases, and 9 bases had no gene match. The CDR3 spans 14 residues. From germline, CDR1 is SGHTA and CDR2 FQGNSA. In DNA form, the CDR3 reads TGTGCCAGCAGCCCCGGAGGGCGGGGGGCTGAGCAGTTCTTC. Amino acids: CASSPGGRGAEQFF.

V gene TRBV6-6 combines with J gene TRBJ2-5, with TRBD1 matching over 8 bases. With V trimmed by 2 bases and J by 4 bases, 6 bases remained unmatched. This CDR3 is built from 15 residues. Germline V gene sequence: CDR1 MNHNY, CDR2 SVGAGI (reference sequence). CDR3 sequence (DNA): TGTGCCAGCAGTTACCCTGGACAGGGCCGAGAGACCCAGTACTTC. As protein: CASSYPGQGRETQYF.

The genes are TRBV29-1 and TRBJ2-3, with D maybe TRBD2 (5 bases). Trimming took 7 bases from V and 0 from J, leaving 11 bases between them. The germline V gene encodes CDR1 SQVTM and CDR2 ANQGSEA. The CDR3 consists of 13 residues. The CDR3 DNA sequence: TGCAGCGCTTCAGCGGAGAGCACAGATACGCAGTATTTT. Protein product: CSASAESTDTQYF.

The rearrangement links TRBV7-9 to TRBJ2-1, with a tentative D call TRBD2 (7 bases). With 1 base removed from V and 7 bases from J, the gap between germline ends came to 17 bases. The CDR3 covers 16 residues. CDR1 SEHNR and CDR2 FQNEAQ come from the germline V gene (reference sequence). The CDR3, as DNA: TGTGCCAGCAGCTTAGGGGGGGGCGGGAAGGCAAATGAGCAGTTCTTC. It encodes CASSLGGGGKANEQFF.

Turning to this clonotype: Just one base apart from a much larger clone, this may be a read error. The V call is TRBV11-2, the J call TRBJ2-5; D remains unclear. The germline gives CDR1 SGHAT, CDR2 FQNNGV. The CDR3 extends over 11 amino acids. Trimming pared 2 bases from V and 11 bases from J, leaving 9 bases between. CDR3 nucleotide sequence: TGTGCCAGCAGCTTACGGAACGATCAGTACTTC. Encoded protein: CASSLRNDQYF.

V usage is TRBV5-1 and J usage is TRBJ2-4, with 8 bases lining up with TRBD2. CDR1 and CDR2 (germline): SGHRS, YFSETQ. J lost 0 bases, V lost 0 bases, and 2 bases had no gene match. The CDR3 is made up of 16 amino acids. CDR3 coding DNA: TGCGCCAGCAGCTTGGCGGGAGGGGTAGCCAAAAACATTCAGTACTTC. It translates to CASSLAGGVAKNIQYF.

The V and J genes are TRBV5-1 and TRBJ1-2, with a tentative D call TRBD1 (5 bases). The CDR3 consists of 18 residues. Germline V gene sequence: CDR1 SGHRS, CDR2 YFSETQ. Trimming removed 0 bases at V and 3 bases at J, with 21 bases between. CDR3 coding DNA: TGCGCCAGCAGCTTGGAAGGGTGGGACTTCTATACCTACTATGGCTACACCTTC. This gives the protein CASSLEGWDFYTYYGYTF.

The rearrangement links TRBV27 to TRBJ2-1, with D possibly matching TRBD1 (5 bases). CDR3 length: 19 amino acids. Trimming stripped 8 bases from V and 0 bases from J, with 26 bases between. In germline, CDR1 is MNHEY, CDR2 SMNVEV (reference sequence). DNA of the CDR3: TGTGCCAGCTCGAGAGTTAGGGGCCTCACTCCCGGCTCCTACAATGAGCAGTTCTTC. Amino acids: CASSRVRGLTPGSYNEQFF.

A single count supports this clonotype. This chain links TRBV5-4 with TRBJ1-2; D is perhaps TRBD1 (6 bases). This CDR3 has 13 amino acids. CDR1 and CDR2 from the germline V gene are SGHNT and YYREEE (reference sequence). Trimming pared 3 bases from V and 6 bases from J, leaving 12 bases between. The CDR3 coding sequence is TGTGCCAGCAGCTCTAGGACAGTGGATGGCTACACCTTC. This codes for CASSSRTVDGYTF.

This clonotype was seen a single time. The gene calls are TRBV27 and TRBJ1-2; D not certain. V shed 3 bases and J shed 0 bases, with 14 bases lying between them. CDR1 is MNHEY and CDR2 is SMNVEV in the germline V gene (reference sequence). The CDR3 totals 16 residues. CDR3 bases: TGTGCCAGCAGTTTCTCCGGCCAGAGAGCTAACTATGGCTACACCTTC. Its translation: CASSFSGQRANYGYTF.

Concerning this clonotype: A read error may produce the germline difference seen at one junction end. The chain carries TRBV27 and TRBJ1-6; D gene uncertain. Per the germline V gene, CDR1 is MNHEY and CDR2 is SMNVEV (reference sequence). The CDR3 sequence is 20 residues long. CDR3 in amino acids: CASSTRAIRFGSSYNSPLHF. CDR3 DNA sequence: TGCGCCAGCAGTACAAGGGCGATAAGGTTCGGGAGCTCCTATAATTCACCCCTCCACTTT.

J is TRBJ2-3 and V is TRBV7-9, with a weak D call TRBD2 (5 bases). Trimming took 7 bases from V and 1 from J, leaving 21 bases between them. The CDR3 has 17 amino acids. Germline V gene lookup returns CDR1 SEHNR and CDR2 FQNEAQ (reference sequence). DNA for the CDR3: TGTGCCAGCACCCTATACCGGGGTGTCAAGGGCACAGATACGCAGTATTTT. Translated, it gives CASTLYRGVKGTDTQYF.

This clonotype was detected a few times. V and J are TRBV5-1 and TRBJ2-7; D assignment may be TRBD1 or TRBD2 (5 bases each). Looked up from germline, CDR1 is SGHRS and CDR2 is YFSETQ. The V end was cut by 4 bases, the J end by 2 bases, with 13 bases between. The CDR3 runs to 14 residues. CDR3 in amino acids: CASSPDGAAYEQYF. The CDR3 DNA is TGCGCCAGCAGCCCGGACGGGGCTGCCTACGAGCAGTACTTC.

V usage is TRBV6-6 and J usage is TRBJ2-7; D is uncertain. This CDR3 is 14 amino acids long. CDR1 MNHNY and CDR2 SVGAGI come from the germline V gene (reference sequence). Trimming took off 4 bases at V and 5 bases at J, with 15 bases between the two ends. CDR3 protein: CASSFQTTTNEQYF. In nucleotides, the CDR3 is TGTGCCAGCAGTTTCCAAACTACCACCAACGAGCAGTACTTC.

The chain joins TRBV7-6 to TRBJ1-1; 7 bases are shared with TRBD1. This CDR3 is 14 amino acids long. CDR1 and CDR2 (germline): SGHVS, FNYEAQ. Trimming removed 7 bases from V and 2 bases from J; junction bases left unmatched: 7. The chain's CDR3 is CASNPGTVNTEAFF. The CDR3 region has the DNA TGTGCCAGCAACCCCGGGACAGTTAACACTGAAGCTTTCTTT.

The table lists this clonotype with a few counts. This rearrangement joins TRBV19 to TRBJ1-6; 8 nucleotides align to TRBD1. Germline CDR1 reads LNHDA; CDR2 reads SQIVND (reference sequence). This CDR3 spans 13 amino acids. With V trimmed by 9 bases and J by 8 bases, 6 bases remained unmatched. In nucleotides, the CDR3 is TGTGCCAGCAGCGACAGGGGATATTCACCCCTCCACTTT. This codes for CASSDRGYSPLHF.

The chain links TRBV3-1 to TRBJ2-1; tentative D call: TRBD1 (7 bases). The CDR3 contains 13 residues. The germline CDR1 and CDR2 sequences are LGHDT and YNNKEL (reference sequence). Trimming shortened V by 5 bases and J by 9 bases, and 14 bases separated the two germline ends. The DNA of the CDR3 is TGTGCCAGCAGCTCATACAGGGGAGGTGAGCAGTTCTTC. Protein: CASSSYRGGEQFF.

The chain uses TRBV12-5 and TRBJ2-2; either TRBD1 or TRBD2 may supply D (6 bases each). Per the germline V gene, CDR1 is LGHNT and CDR2 is FRNRAP. Trimming stripped 6 bases from V and 5 bases from J, with 16 bases between. The CDR3 length is 15 residues. CDR3 amino acids: CASGGGQDLTGELFF. CDR3 bases: TGTGCTAGTGGCGGGGGACAAGACCTTACCGGGGAGCTGTTTTTT.

For this clonotype: Since the CDR3 does not end with the conserved phenylalanine or tryptophan, this likely comes from a read error. The chain is built from TRBV20-1 and TRBJ2-1; TRBD2 aligns across 9 bases. The CDR3 runs 16 residues. Germline CDR1 reads DFQATT; CDR2 reads SNEGSKA (reference sequence). The ends lost 6 bases at V and 9 bases at J; junction bases unmatched: 18. For the CDR3, the DNA is TGCAGTGCAAAGCTAGCGGGAATTAACCTAGGGGGTGAGCAGTTCTAC. It is translated as CSAKLAGINLGGEQFY.

This clonotype showed up just once. The chain recombines TRBV2 with TRBJ2-1; TRBD2 matches at 12 bases. The germline V gene has CDR1 SNHLY and CDR2 FYNNEI. Unmatched junction bases numbered 0, after V lost 2 bases and J lost 4 bases. The CDR3 consists of 15 residues. CDR3 region: CASSELAGGYNEQFF. Written as DNA, the CDR3 is TGTGCCAGCAGTGAACTAGCGGGGGGGTACAATGAGCAGTTCTTC.

The sample holds many counts of this clonotype. This chain links TRBV20-1 with TRBJ1-2, with a tentative D call TRBD1 (5 bases). The CDR3 is made up of 11 amino acids. Germline-derived CDR1 and CDR2 are DFQATT and SNEGSKA (reference sequence). V was trimmed by 5 bases and J by 4 bases, leaving 8 bases between them. Here the CDR3 DNA reads TGCAGTGCTTTCACAGGCTATGGCTACACCTTC. This translates into CSAFTGYGYTF.

J is TRBJ2-7 and V is TRBV5-5; D remains ambiguous. V gave up 1 base and J gave up 0 bases, with 14 bases separating them. The CDR3 has 16 amino acids. The germline V gene has CDR1 SGHKS and CDR2 YYEKEE (reference sequence). CDR3 in DNA: TGTGCCAGCAGCTTGTTGAGTGGCAGACCCTCCTACGAGCAGTACTTC. Translating gives CASSLLSGRPSYEQYF.

This clonotype showed up just a few times. The rearrangement uses TRBV14 and TRBJ2-3, with 8 bases lining up with TRBD1. J lost 2 bases, V lost 4 bases, and 8 bases had no gene match. Germline lookup yields CDR1 SGHDN and CDR2 FVKESK. CDR3 size: 16 residues. In DNA form, the CDR3 reads TGTGCCAGCAGCCCCGGGGGACAGGATTACACAGATACGCAGTATTTT. This encodes CASSPGGQDYTDTQYF.

The chain joins TRBV5-1 to TRBJ2-3; D is uncertain. Germline CDR1 reads SGHRS; CDR2 reads YFSETQ. The CDR3 is made up of 15 amino acids. Trimming pared 5 bases from V and 4 bases from J, leaving 17 bases between. The chain's CDR3 is CASRPGRRGADTQYF. The CDR3 bases are TGCGCCAGCAGGCCGGGTCGGCGAGGCGCAGATACGCAGTATTTT.

V gene TRBV12-3 or TRBV12-4 combines with J gene TRBJ1-2; D not certain. This CDR3 comprises 12 residues. Deletions cut 6 bases from V and 6 bases from J, with 11 bases between. The CDR3 region is CASSGSWNGYTF. The CDR3 nucleotides are TGTGCCAGCAGCGGCAGTTGGAATGGCTACACCTTC.

V usage is TRBV20-1 and J usage is TRBJ1-1; TRBD1 is a possible D gene (5 bases). The CDR3 runs 14 residues. The V end lost 3 bases, the J end lost 7 bases, and 18 bases lay between the germline ends. The germline V gene encodes CDR1 DFQATT and CDR2 SNEGSKA (reference sequence). As DNA, the CDR3 is TGCAGTGCTAGGGACAATCGCGAAGGGGTTGAAGCTTTCTTT. This gives the protein CSARDNREGVEAFF.

A remark on this clonotype: Germline and junction disagree at one end, which may indicate a read error. This rearrangement joins TRBV20-1 to TRBJ2-7; D remains ambiguous. The length of the CDR3 is 12 residues. Germline loops: CDR1 DFQATT, CDR2 SNEGSKA (reference sequence). DNA of the CDR3: TGCAGGGCTAGATCCGAAGGCTACGAGCAGTACTTC. It translates to CRARSEGYEQYF.

This clonotype was seen only once. The chain is built from TRBV5-1 and TRBJ2-3; TRBD1 aligns across 8 bases. Germline V lookup: CDR1 SGHRS, CDR2 YFSETQ. V lost 0 bases to trimming and J lost 1 base; unmatched junction nucleotides: 4. The CDR3 runs 16 residues. The CDR3 protein is CASSLGTGTGTDTQYF. The DNA for the CDR3 is TGCGCCAGCAGCTTGGGGACAGGGACAGGCACAGATACGCAGTATTTT.

The CDR3 bases are TGCAGTGCTAGGGCCCCGGGACAGGGGTACCAAGAGACCCAGTACTTC. This encodes CSARAPGQGYQETQYF. The chain uses TRBV20-1 and TRBJ2-5; 10 bases match TRBD1. The V segment lost 3 bases and the J segment 0 bases; nucleotides outside the gene matches: 7. Germline V gene sequence: CDR1 DFQATT, CDR2 SNEGSKA (reference sequence). This CDR3 has 16 amino acids.